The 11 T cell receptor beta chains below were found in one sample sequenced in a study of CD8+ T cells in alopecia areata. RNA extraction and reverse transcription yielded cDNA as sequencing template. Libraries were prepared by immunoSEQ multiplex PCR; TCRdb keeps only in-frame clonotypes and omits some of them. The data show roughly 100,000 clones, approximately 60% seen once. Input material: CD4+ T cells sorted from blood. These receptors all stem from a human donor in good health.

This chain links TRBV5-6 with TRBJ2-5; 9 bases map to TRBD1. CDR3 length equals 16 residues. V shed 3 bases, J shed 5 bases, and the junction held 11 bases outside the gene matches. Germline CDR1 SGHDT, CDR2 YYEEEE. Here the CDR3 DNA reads TGTGCCAGCAGCTATGACAGGGGGTCAGGTTCTGAGACCCAGTACTTC. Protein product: CASSYDRGSGSETQYF.

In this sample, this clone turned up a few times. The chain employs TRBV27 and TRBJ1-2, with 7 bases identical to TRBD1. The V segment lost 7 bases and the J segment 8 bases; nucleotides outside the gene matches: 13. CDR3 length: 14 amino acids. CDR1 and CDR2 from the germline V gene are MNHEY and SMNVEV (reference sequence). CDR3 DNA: TGTGCCAGCACCAGGGACAGCCAGTCTTGGGGCTACACCTTC. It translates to CASTRDSQSWGYTF.

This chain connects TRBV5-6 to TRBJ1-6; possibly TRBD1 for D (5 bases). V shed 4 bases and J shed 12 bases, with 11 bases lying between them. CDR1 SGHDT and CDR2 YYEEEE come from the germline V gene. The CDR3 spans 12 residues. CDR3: CASSPAGRPLHF. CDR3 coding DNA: TGTGCCAGCAGCCCCGCAGGGCGACCCCTCCACTTT.

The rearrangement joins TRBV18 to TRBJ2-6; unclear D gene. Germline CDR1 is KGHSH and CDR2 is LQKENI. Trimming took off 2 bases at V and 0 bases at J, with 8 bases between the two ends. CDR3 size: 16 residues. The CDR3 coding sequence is TGTGCCAGCTCACCATTCGAGATCTCTGGGGCCAACGTCCTGACTTTC. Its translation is CASSPFEISGANVLTF.

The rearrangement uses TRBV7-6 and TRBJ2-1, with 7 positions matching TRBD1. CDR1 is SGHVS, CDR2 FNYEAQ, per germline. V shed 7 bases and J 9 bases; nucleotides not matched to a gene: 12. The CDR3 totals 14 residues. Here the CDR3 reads CASTLGQTSSEQFF. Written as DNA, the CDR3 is TGTGCCAGCACCTTGGGACAGACCTCGAGTGAGCAGTTCTTC.

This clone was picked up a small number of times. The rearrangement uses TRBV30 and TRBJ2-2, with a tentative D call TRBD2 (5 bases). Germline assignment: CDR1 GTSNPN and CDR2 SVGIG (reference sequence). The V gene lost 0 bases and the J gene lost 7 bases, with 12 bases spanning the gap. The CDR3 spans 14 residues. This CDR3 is CAWSVGGPGGELFF. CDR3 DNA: TGTGCCTGGAGTGTAGGAGGCCCGGGCGGGGAGCTGTTTTTT.

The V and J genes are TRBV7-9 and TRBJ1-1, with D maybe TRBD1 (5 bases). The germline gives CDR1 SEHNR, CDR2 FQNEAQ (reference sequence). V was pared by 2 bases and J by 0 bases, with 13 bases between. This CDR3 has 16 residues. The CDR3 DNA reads TGTGCCAGCAGCTTATCCCGGGGGACCTTGAACACTGAAGCTTTCTTT. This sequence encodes CASSLSRGTLNTEAFF.

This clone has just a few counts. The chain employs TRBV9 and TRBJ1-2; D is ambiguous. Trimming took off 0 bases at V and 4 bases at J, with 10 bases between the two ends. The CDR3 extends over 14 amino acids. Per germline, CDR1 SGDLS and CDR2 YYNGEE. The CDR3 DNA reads TGTGCCAGCAGCGTAGACGGGTTTGGCTATGGCTACACCTTC. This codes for CASSVDGFGYGYTF.

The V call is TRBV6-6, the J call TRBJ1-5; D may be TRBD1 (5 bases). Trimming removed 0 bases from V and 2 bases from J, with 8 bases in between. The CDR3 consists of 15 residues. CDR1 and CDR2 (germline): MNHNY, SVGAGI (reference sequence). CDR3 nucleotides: TGTGCCAGCAGTTACTCTCGGGGGGGCAATCAGCCCCAGCATTTT. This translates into CASSYSRGGNQPQHF.

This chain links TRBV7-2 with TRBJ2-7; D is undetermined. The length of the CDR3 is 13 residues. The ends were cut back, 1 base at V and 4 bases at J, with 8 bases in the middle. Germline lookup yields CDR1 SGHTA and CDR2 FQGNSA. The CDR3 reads CASSLGTYYEQYF. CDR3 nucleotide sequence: TGTGCCAGCAGCTTAGGGACCTATTACGAGCAGTACTTC.

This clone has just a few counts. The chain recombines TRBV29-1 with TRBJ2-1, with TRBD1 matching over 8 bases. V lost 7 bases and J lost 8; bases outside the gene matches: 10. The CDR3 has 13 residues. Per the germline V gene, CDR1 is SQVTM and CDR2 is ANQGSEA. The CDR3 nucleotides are TGCAGCGGTGGGGACCCAGGGGGCGATGAGCAGTTCTTC. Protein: CSGGDPGGDEQFF.